The present TCR beta chain was sequenced within a study of blood T cell repertoires in COVID-19. The wider study: COVID-19 samples, acute and convalescent, were from the United States, Italy and Spain. PBMCs, B-cell-depleted T cells, or T cells provided the cDNA or gDNA that made up the material.

Authors' methods: Estimated nucleated cell counts came from reference gene primer amplification. Clones were read by immunoSEQ multiplex PCR, and TCRdb kept only the in-frame ones, dropping some. D and trimming were read from the DNA, whereas the V and J calls and clone size are those reported in that table. The sample has 85,000 to 90,000 clones; around 80% are singletons. CDR3 length equals 17 residues. This clone was picked up a small number of times. This clonotype was sampled from a woman of 80 years or more with active or convalescent COVID-19. The chain couples TRBV21-1 to TRBJ1-4. TRBV21-1 is assigned pseudogene status. What was sequenced was peripheral blood. CDR3 nucleotides: TGTGCCAGCAGCAAAACTCCCCAGCGAGCAACTAATGAAAAACTGTTTTTT. Encoded protein: CASSKTPQRATNEKLFF.